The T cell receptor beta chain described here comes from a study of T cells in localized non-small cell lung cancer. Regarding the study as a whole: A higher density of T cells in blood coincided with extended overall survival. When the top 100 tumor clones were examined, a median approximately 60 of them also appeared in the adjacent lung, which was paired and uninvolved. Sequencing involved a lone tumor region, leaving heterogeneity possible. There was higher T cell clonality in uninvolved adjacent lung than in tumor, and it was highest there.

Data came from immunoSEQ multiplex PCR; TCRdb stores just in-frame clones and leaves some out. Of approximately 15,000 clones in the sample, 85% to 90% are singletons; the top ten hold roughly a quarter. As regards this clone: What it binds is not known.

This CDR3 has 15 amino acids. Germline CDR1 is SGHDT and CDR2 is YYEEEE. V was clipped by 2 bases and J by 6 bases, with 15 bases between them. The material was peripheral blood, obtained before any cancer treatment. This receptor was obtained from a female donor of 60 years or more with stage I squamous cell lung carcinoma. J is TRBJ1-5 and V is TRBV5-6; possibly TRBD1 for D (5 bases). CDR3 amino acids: CASSFTLSGGQPQHF. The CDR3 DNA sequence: TGTGCCAGCAGCTTTACGTTGTCCGGGGGTCAGCCCCAGCATTTT.